A single sample is the source of the 13 T cell receptor beta chains below, sequenced in a study of T-cell memory formation after mild COVID-19. MiXCR, run by TCRdb on the 5' RACE reads, gives a single entry per CDR3 protein. The repertoire holds approximately 250,000 distinct CDR3 sequences, with approximately 15% as singletons. Specimen: PBMCs or a T cell subset sorted from them (not recorded which). Source of these receptors: a man between 18 and 35 years old who had mild COVID-19 (a few samples of this study predate the infection). Cell type and time point are not known.

The chain carries TRBV7-2 and TRBJ1-1; 7 bases agree with TRBD1. Germline assignment: CDR1 SGHTA and CDR2 FQGNSA. J gave up 2 bases and V 6 bases, and 9 bases lay outside the gene matches. CDR3 size: 15 residues. DNA for the CDR3: TGTGCCAGCAGGCCCAGAGGGGGCAGTAACACTGAAGCTTTCTTT. It yields the protein CASRPRGGSNTEAFF.

This clonotype has only a few counts. V usage is TRBV19 and J usage is TRBJ2-3; D remains unclear. The germline V gene encodes CDR1 LNHDA and CDR2 SQIVND (reference sequence). The V end was cut by 4 bases, the J end by 7 bases, with 6 bases between. The CDR3 sequence is 11 residues long. Here the CDR3 reads CASSTSNTQYF. The CDR3 DNA follows: TGTGCCAGTAGTACGAGCAATACGCAGTATTTT. Looking up the rest from reference TRBV19 and TRBJ2-3 gives the full variable domain: DGGITQSPKYLFRKEGQNVTLSCEQNLNHDAMYWYRQDPGQGLRLIYYSQIVNDFQKGDIAEGYSVSREKKESFPLTVTSAQKNPTAFYLCASSTSNTQYFGPGTRLTVL.

This clonotype was observed a handful of times. The gene calls are TRBV29-1 and TRBJ2-2; no clear D. Germline values: CDR1 SQVTM, CDR2 ANQGSEA. The CDR3 consists of 12 residues. Trimming shortened V by 3 bases and J by 11 bases, and 13 bases separated the two germline ends. In DNA, the CDR3 is TGCAGCGTTGATACCGCGGCGAGAGAGCTGTTTTTT. This gives the protein CSVDTAARELFF.

V usage is TRBV7-6 and J usage is TRBJ2-1; 14 bases map to TRBD2. Unmatched junction bases numbered 10, after V lost 5 bases and J lost 7 bases. The germline V gene encodes CDR1 SGHVS and CDR2 FNYEAQ. This CDR3 is 17 amino acids long. The DNA for the CDR3 is TGTGCCAGCAGCGGACTGACTAGCGGGGGGGCCGGGAATGAGCAGTTCTTC. This translates into CASSGLTSGGAGNEQFF.

This clonotype was counted ten times or more. The V call is TRBV12-3 or TRBV12-4, the J call TRBJ2-1; 8 bases fit TRBD2. With V trimmed by 7 bases and J by 7 bases, 6 bases remained unmatched. The CDR3 totals 13 residues. The CDR3 DNA follows: TGTGCCAGCACCCTCGGGAGGGCGAATGAGCAGTTCTTC. The encoded protein is CASTLGRANEQFF.

The genes are TRBV6-5 and TRBJ1-2; TRBD1 is a possible D gene (5 bases). Germline CDR1 reads MNHEY; CDR2 reads SVGAGI. V was trimmed by 9 bases and J by 8 bases, leaving 16 bases between them. This CDR3 region has 12 residues. CDR3: CARVVQGHGYTF. The CDR3 coding sequence is TGTGCCAGGGTCGTGCAGGGCCACGGCTACACCTTC.

This clonotype was seen only a few times. The rearrangement joins TRBV5-1 to TRBJ1-4; no definite D call. Trimming shortened V by 2 bases and J by 8 bases, and 13 bases separated the two germline ends. Germline values: CDR1 SGHRS, CDR2 YFSETQ. CDR3 length: 14 residues. The CDR3: CASSFFGVGEKLFF. The CDR3 DNA reads TGCGCCAGCAGCTTTTTTGGGGTCGGCGAAAAACTGTTTTTT.

In regard to this clonotype: The junction does not match germline at one end; this may be a read error. The chain combines TRBV6-5 with TRBJ1-5; possibly TRBD1 for D (5 bases). The CDR3 runs to 14 residues. The V gene's germline CDR1 is MNHEY and CDR2 SVGAGI. CDR3 nucleotide sequence: TGTGCCAGCAGCTCCAGGGATAGCAGTCAGCCCCAGCATTTT. As protein: CASSSRDSSQPQHF.

This clonotype showed up just a few times. The chain joins TRBV15 to TRBJ1-4; maybe TRBD1 (6 bases). This CDR3 region has 13 residues. V was shortened by 6 bases and J by 5 bases, with 10 bases between the two germline ends. Germline CDR1 and CDR2: LNHNV and YYDKDF (reference sequence). The CDR3 bases are TGTGCCACCAGACGGGACAAGAATGAAAAACTGTTTTTT. Protein product: CATRRDKNEKLFF. Variable domain in full (rest from reference TRBV15 and TRBJ1-4): DAMVIQNPRYQVTQFGKPVTLSCSQTLNHNVMYWYQQKSSQAPKLLFHYYDKDFNNEADTPDNFQSRRPNTSFCFLDIRSPGLGDTAMYLCATRRDKNEKLFFGSGTQLSVL.

The chain employs TRBV6-5 and TRBJ2-3; D uncertain. The CDR3 extends over 15 amino acids. Per the germline V gene, CDR1 is MNHEY and CDR2 is SVGAGI. Trimming cost V 2 bases and J 1 base, with 10 bases left between them. The CDR3 bases are TGTGCCAGCAGTTACCGGGTGCTCGGCACAGATACGCAGTATTTT. This gives the protein CASSYRVLGTDTQYF.

This clonotype was observed at least ten times. This rearrangement joins TRBV4-1 to TRBJ1-3; weak D call: TRBD1 (5 bases). The germline V and J ends were trimmed by 9 bases and 0 bases, with 21 bases remaining between them. The CDR3 is 17 amino acids. The germline gives CDR1 MGHRA, CDR2 YSYEKL. CDR3 sequence (DNA): TGCGCCAGTCGGGAACAGGACTTAATACACTCTGGAAACACCATATATTTT. Translation: CASREQDLIHSGNTIYF.

The J gene is TRBJ2-3, the V gene TRBV5-1; 10 positions match TRBD2. The CDR3 is 15 residues long. V lost 4 bases, J lost 2 bases, and 4 bases stayed unmatched. Germline loops: CDR1 SGHRS, CDR2 YFSETQ. The DNA of the CDR3 is TGCGCCAGCAGCACTAGCGGGGTGCCCACAGATACGCAGTATTTT. The encoded protein is CASSTSGVPTDTQYF.

This clonotype was detected only a few times. The chain uses TRBV24-1 and TRBJ2-1; D remains unclear. CDR3 length: 11 residues. V shed 1 base and J shed 8 bases, with 2 bases lying between them. Germline CDR1 is KGHDR and CDR2 is SFDVKD. The CDR3 region is CATSDFYEQFF. The DNA of the CDR3 is TGTGCCACCAGTGATTTCTATGAGCAGTTCTTC.